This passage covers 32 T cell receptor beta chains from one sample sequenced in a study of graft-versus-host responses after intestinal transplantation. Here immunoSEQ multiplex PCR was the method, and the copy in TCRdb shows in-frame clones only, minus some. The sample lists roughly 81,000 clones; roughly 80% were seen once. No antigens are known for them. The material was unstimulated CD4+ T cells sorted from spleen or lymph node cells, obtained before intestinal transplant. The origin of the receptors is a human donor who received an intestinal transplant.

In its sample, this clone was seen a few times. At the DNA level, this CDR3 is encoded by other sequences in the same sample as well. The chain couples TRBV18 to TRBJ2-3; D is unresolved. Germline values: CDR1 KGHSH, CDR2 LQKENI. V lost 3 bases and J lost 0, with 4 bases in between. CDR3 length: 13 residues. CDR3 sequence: CASSPPSTDTQYF. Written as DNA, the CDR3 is TGTGCCAGCTCACCCCCTAGCACAGATACGCAGTATTTT.

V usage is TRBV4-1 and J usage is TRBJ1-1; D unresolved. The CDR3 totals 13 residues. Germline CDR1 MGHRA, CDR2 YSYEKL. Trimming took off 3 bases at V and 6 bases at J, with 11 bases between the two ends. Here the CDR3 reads CASSQSQASEAFF. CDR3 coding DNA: TGCGCCAGCAGCCAGTCCCAAGCTTCTGAAGCTTTCTTT.

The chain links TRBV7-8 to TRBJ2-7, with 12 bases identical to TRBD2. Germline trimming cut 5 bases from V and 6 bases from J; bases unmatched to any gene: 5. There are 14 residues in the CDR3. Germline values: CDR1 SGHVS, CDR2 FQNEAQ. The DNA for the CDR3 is TGTGCCAGCAGCGGACTAGCGGGATTTCGCGAGCAGTACTTC. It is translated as CASSGLAGFREQYF.

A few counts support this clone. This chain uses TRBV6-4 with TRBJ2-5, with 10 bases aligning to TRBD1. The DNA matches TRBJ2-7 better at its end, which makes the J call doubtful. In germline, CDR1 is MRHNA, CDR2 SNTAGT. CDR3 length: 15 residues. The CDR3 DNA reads TGTGCCAGCAGTTTACCGAGGACAGGGGGCTACGAGCAGTACTTC. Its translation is CASSLPRTGGYEQYF.

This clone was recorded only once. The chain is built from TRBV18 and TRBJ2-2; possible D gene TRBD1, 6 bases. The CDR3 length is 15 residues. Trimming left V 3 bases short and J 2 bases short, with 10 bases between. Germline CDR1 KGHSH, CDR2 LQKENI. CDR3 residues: CASSPWTDNTGELFF. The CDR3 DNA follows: TGTGCCAGCTCACCGTGGACAGACAACACCGGGGAGCTGTTTTTT. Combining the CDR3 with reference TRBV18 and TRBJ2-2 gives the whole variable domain NAGVMQNPRHLVRRRGQEARLRCSPMKGHSHVYWYRQLPEEGLKFMVYLQKENIIDESGMPKERFSAEFPKEGPSILRIQQVVRGDSAAYFCASSPWTDNTGELFFGEGSRLTVL.

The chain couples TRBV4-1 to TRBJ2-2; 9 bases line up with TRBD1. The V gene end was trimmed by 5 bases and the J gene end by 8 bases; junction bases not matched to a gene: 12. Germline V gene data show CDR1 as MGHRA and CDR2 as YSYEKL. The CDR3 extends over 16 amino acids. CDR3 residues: CASSTGQGPTSGELFF. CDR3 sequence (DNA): TGCGCCAGCAGCACAGGACAGGGGCCCACATCAGGGGAGCTGTTTTTT.

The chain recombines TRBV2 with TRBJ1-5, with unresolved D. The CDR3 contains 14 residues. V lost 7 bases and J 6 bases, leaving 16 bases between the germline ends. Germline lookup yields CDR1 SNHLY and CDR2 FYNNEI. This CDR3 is CASNPSGPGQPQHF. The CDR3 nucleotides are TGTGCCAGCAACCCCTCAGGTCCCGGTCAGCCCCAGCATTTT.

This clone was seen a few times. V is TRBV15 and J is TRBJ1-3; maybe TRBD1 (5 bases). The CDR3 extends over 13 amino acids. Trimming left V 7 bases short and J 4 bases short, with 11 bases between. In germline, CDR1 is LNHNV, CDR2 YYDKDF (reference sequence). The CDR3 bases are TGTGCCACCACTCGGGACTACGGAAACACCATATATTTT. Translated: CATTRDYGNTIYF.

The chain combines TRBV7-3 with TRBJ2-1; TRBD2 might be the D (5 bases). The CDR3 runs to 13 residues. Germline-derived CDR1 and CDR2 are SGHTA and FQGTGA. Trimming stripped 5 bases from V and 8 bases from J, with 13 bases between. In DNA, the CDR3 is TGTGCCAGCAGCCCGGAATCGGGATATGAGCAGTTCTTC. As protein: CASSPESGYEQFF.

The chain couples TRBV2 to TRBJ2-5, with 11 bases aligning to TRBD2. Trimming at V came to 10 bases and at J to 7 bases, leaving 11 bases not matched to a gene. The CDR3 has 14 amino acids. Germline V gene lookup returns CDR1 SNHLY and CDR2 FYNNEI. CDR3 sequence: CATKGLAVLTTQYF. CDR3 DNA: TGTGCCACCAAGGGACTAGCGGTCCTAACGACCCAGTACTTC.

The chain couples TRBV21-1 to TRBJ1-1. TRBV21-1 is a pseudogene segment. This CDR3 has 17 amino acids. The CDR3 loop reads CASGAPNRDSVETEAFF. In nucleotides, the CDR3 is TGTGCCAGCGGTGCTCCTAACCGGGACTCGGTGGAAACTGAAGCTTTCTTT.

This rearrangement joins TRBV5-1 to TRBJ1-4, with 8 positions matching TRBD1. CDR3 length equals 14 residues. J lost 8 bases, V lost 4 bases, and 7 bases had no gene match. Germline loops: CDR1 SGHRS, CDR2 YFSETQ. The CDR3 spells CASSGGQGAEKLFF. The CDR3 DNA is TGCGCCAGCAGCGGAGGACAGGGTGCCGAAAAACTGTTTTTT.

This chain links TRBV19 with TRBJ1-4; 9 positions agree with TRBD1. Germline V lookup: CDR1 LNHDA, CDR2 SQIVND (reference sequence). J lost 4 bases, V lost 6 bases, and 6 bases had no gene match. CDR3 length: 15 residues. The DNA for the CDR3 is TGTGCCAGTAGCCTAACAGGGGGCGGTAATGAAAAACTGTTTTTT. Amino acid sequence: CASSLTGGGNEKLFF.

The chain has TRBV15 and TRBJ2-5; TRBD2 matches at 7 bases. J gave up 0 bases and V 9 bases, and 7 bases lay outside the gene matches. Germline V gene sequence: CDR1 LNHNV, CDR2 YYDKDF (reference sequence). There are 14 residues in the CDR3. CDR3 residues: CATRSGTNQETQYF. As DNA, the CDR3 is TGTGCCACTCGTTCCGGGACTAACCAAGAGACCCAGTACTTC.

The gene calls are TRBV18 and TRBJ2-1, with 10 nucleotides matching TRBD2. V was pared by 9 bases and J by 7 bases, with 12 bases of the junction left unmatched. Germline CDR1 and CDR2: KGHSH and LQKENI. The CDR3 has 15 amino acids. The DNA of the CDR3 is TGTGCCAGTCTCGGAATAGCGGGAGGTCGGAATGAGCAGTTCTTC. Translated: CASLGIAGGRNEQFF.

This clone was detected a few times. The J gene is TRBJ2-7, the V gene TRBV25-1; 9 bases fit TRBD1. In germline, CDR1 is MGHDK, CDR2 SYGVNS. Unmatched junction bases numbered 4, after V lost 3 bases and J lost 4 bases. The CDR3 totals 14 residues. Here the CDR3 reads CASSDAGQGYEQYF. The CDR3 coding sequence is TGTGCCAGCAGTGATGCGGGACAGGGATACGAGCAGTACTTC.

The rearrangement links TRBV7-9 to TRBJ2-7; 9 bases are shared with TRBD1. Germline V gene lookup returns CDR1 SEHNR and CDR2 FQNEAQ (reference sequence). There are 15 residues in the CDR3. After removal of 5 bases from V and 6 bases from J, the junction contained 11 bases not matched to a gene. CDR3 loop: CASSISWDRVAEQYF. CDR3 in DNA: TGTGCCAGCAGCATTTCCTGGGACAGGGTAGCCGAGCAGTACTTC.

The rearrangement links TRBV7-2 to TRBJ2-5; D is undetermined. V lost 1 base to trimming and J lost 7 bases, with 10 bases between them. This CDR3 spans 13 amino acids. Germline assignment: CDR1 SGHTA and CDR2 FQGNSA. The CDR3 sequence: CASSLGASATQYF. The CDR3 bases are TGTGCCAGCAGCTTAGGAGCGAGCGCGACCCAGTACTTC. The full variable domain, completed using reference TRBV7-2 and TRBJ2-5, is GAGVSQSPSNKVTEKGKDVELRCDPISGHTALYWYRQSLGQGLEFLIYFQGNSAPDKSGLPSDRFSAERTGGSVSTLTIQRTQQEDSAVYLCASSLGASATQYFGPGTRLLVL.

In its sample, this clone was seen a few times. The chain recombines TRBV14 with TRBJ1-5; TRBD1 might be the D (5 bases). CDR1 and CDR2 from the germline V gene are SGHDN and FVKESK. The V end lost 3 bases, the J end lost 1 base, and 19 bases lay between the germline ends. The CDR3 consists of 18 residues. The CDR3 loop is CASSHKMGRRASNQPQHF. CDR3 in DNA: TGTGCCAGCAGCCACAAGATGGGGCGCCGTGCAAGCAATCAGCCCCAGCATTTT.

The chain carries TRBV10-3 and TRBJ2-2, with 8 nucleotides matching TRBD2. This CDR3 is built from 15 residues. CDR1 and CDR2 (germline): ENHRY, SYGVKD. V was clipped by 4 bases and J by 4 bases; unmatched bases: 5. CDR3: CAISGTGGGTGELFF. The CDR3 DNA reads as TGTGCCATCAGTGGGACCGGGGGGGGCACCGGGGAGCTGTTTTTT.

The CDR3 DNA follows: TGCGCCAGCAGCTTGGGCCCTAGCGGGCTCCAAGAGACCCAGTACTTC. Protein sequence: CASSLGPSGLQETQYF. The V and J genes are TRBV5-1 and TRBJ2-5; 8 nucleotides line up with TRBD2. This CDR3 is 16 amino acids long. V was pared by 0 bases and J by 1 base, with 5 bases of the junction left unmatched. Germline-derived CDR1 and CDR2 are SGHRS and YFSETQ.

CDR3 in amino acids: CASSVGSGGVTTEAFF. The CDR3 nucleotides read TGTGCCAGCAGCGTAGGTTCCGGAGGGGTGACAACTGAAGCTTTCTTT. The chain links TRBV9 to TRBJ1-1; weak D call: TRBD1 (5 bases). The CDR3 is 16 residues long. V was cut by 0 bases and J by 5 bases, with 17 bases left in between. Looked up from germline, CDR1 is SGDLS and CDR2 is YYNGEE. Drawing the rest from reference TRBV9 and TRBJ1-1, the complete variable domain is DSGVTQTPKHLITATGQRVTLRCSPRSGDLSVYWYQQSLDQGLQFLIQYYNGEERAKGNILERFSAQQFPDLHSELNLSSLELGDSALYFCASSVGSGGVTTEAFFGQGTRLTVV.

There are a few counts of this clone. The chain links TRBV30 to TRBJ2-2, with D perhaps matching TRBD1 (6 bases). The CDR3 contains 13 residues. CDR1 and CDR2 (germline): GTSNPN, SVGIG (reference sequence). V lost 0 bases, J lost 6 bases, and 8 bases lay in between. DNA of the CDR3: TGTGCCTGGAGTGTACAGGGCCCCGGGGAGCTGTTTTTT. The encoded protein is CAWSVQGPGELFF.

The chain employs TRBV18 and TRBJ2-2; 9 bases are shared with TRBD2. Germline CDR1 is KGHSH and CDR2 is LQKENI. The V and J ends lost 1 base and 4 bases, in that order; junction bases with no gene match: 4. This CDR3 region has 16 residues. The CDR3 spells CASSPLATSGTGELFF. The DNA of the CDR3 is TGTGCCAGCTCACCACTGGCGACTAGCGGCACCGGGGAGCTGTTTTTT.

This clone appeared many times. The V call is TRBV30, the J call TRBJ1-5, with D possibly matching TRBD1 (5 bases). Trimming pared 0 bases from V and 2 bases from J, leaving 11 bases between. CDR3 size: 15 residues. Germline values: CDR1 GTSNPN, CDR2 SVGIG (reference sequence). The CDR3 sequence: CAWSVQAGRNQPQHF. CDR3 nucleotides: TGTGCCTGGAGTGTACAGGCAGGTCGCAATCAGCCCCAGCATTTT.

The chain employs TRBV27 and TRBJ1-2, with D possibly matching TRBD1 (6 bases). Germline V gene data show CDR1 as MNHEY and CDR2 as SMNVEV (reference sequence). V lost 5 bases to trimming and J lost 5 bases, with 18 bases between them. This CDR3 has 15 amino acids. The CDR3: CASSPFGTPKYGYTF. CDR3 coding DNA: TGTGCCAGCAGTCCATTCGGGACACCGAAGTATGGCTACACCTTC.

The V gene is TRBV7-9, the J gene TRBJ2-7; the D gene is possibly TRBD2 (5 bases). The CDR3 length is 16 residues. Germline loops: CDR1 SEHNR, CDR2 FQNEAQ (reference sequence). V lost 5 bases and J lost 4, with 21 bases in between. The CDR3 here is CASSPWYGGDKYEQYF. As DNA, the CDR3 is TGTGCCAGCAGCCCGTGGTACGGAGGCGATAAATACGAGCAGTACTTC.

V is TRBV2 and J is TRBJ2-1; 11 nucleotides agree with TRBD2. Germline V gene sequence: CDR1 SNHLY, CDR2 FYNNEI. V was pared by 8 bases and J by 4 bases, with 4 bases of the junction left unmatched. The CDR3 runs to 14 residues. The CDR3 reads CASLRTSGYNEQFF. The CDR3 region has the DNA TGTGCCAGCCTCCGGACTAGCGGGTACAATGAGCAGTTCTTC.

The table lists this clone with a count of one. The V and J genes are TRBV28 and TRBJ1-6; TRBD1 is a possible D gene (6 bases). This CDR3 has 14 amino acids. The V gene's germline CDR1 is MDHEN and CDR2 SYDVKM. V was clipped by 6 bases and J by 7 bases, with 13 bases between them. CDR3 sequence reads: CASRGEGENSPLHF. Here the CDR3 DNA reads TGTGCCAGCAGAGGAGAGGGGGAAAATTCACCCCTCCACTTT.

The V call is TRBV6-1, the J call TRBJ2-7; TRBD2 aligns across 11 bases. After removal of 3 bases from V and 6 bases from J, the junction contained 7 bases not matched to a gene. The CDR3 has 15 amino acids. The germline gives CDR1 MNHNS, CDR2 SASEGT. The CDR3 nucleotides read TGTGCCAGCAGTGAGCAACTAGCGGGAGTTTCCGAGCAGTACTTC. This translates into CASSEQLAGVSEQYF.

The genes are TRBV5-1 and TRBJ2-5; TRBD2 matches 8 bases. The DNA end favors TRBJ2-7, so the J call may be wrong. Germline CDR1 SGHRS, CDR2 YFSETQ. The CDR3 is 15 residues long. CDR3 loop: CASSWSSGASYEQYF. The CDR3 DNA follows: TGCGCCAGCAGCTGGAGTAGCGGGGCCTCCTACGAGCAGTACTTC.

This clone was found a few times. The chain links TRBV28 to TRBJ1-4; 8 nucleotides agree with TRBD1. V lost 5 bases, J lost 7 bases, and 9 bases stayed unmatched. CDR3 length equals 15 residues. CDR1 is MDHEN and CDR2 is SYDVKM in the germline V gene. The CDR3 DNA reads TGTGCCAGCAGTGGGGCAGGACAGGGACGTGAAAAACTGTTTTTT. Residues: CASSGAGQGREKLFF.